The clone carrying this T cell receptor (beta chain) was seen a few times. The data stem from a study of T-cell memory formation after mild COVID-19. TCRdb recomputed calls from the 5' RACE reads with MiXCR, one row per CDR3 protein. This repertoire shows fewer than 150,000 distinct CDR3 sequences, 11% to 15% found once; its top ten account for 25% to 30%. From germline, CDR1 is SGHVS and CDR2 FQNEAQ. Between the trimmed V and J ends, which lost 2 bases and 0 bases, there was a span of 12 bases. The CDR3 has 16 residues. This clonotype was obtained from an adult woman who had mild COVID-19 (a few samples of this study predate the infection). Cell type and time point are not known. Material: PBMCs or a T cell subset sorted from them (not recorded which). J is TRBJ2-3 and V is TRBV7-8; the D gene is possibly TRBD2 (6 bases). CDR3 DNA: TGTGCCAGCAGCTTATATGGCGGGGTTAGCACAGATACGCAGTATTTT. Residues: CASSLYGGVSTDTQYF. Full variable domain (missing parts from reference TRBV7-8 and TRBJ2-3): GAGVSQSPRYKVAKRGQDVALRCDPISGHVSLFWYQQALGQGPEFLTYFQNEAQLDKSGLPSDRFFAERPEGSVSTLKIQRTQQEDSAVYLCASSLYGGVSTDTQYFGPGTRLTVL.